The 18 T cell receptor beta chains below come from one sample, sequenced in a study of OX40 agonist ivuxolimab in advanced cancers. TCRdb's copy holds only in-frame clones and misses some; the assay was immunoSEQ multiplex PCR. The sample lists roughly 100,000 clones, about 92% seen once, with 0.2% to 0.3% in the top ten. Specimen: CD4+ or CD8+ T cells sorted from blood, collected in a trial of the OX40 agonist ivuxolimab. Source of these receptors: an adult with an advanced solid tumor such as melanoma, head and neck, liver or kidney cancer.

CDR3 region: CASTHGLAGGELFF. For the CDR3, the DNA is TGTGCCAGCACCCACGGGCTAGCTGGCGGGGAGCTGTTTTTT. The gene calls are TRBV6-5 and TRBJ2-2, with D possibly being TRBD2 (5 bases). This CDR3 is built from 14 residues. Per germline, CDR1 MNHEY and CDR2 SVGAGI. Trimming took off 7 bases at V and 7 bases at J, with 16 bases between the two ends.

V and J are TRBV15 and TRBJ1-6; 7 nucleotides align to TRBD1. This CDR3 region has 18 residues. V dropped 4 bases and J dropped 0; count of bases not matched to a gene: 9. Germline V gene lookup returns CDR1 LNHNV and CDR2 YYDKDF (reference sequence). The CDR3 spells CATSTDRDASSYNSPLHF. Written as DNA, the CDR3 is TGTGCCACCAGCACCGACAGGGATGCAAGCTCCTATAATTCACCCCTCCACTTT.

The chain employs TRBV19 and TRBJ1-5; D might be TRBD1 (6 bases). With 3 bases removed from V and 5 bases from J, the gap between germline ends came to 11 bases. The CDR3 loop spans 14 amino acids. Germline values: CDR1 LNHDA, CDR2 SQIVND (reference sequence). DNA for the CDR3: TGTGCCAGTAGTATCGGGAGGGGGGATCAGCCCCAGCATTTT. The encoded protein is CASSIGRGDQPQHF.

The rearrangement joins TRBV7-9 to TRBJ1-4, with a tentative D call TRBD1 (6 bases). V lost 6 bases and J 5 bases, leaving 16 bases between the germline ends. The CDR3 sequence is 15 residues long. CDR1 is SEHNR, CDR2 FQNEAQ, per germline (reference sequence). This CDR3 is CASRPRGGENEKLFF. CDR3 coding DNA: TGTGCCAGCAGACCTCGGGGGGGCGAAAATGAAAAACTGTTTTTT.

The gene calls are TRBV30 and TRBJ2-7; tentatively, D is TRBD2 (7 bases). V lost 2 bases and J 7 bases, leaving 12 bases between the germline ends. The CDR3 has 12 amino acids. Germline V lookup: CDR1 GTSNPN, CDR2 SVGIG (reference sequence). In DNA, the CDR3 is TGTGCCTGGAGTCGGGGGGCGTATGAGCAGTACTTC. Its translation: CAWSRGAYEQYF.

The chain couples TRBV10-3 to TRBJ2-1; 12 nucleotides align to TRBD2. This CDR3 has 15 residues. The J segment lost 0 bases and the V segment lost 10 bases, leaving 4 bases of the junction unmatched. The germline V gene encodes CDR1 ENHRY and CDR2 SYGVKD. This CDR3 is CARPTSGSSYNEQFF. DNA of the CDR3: TGTGCCAGGCCGACTAGCGGGAGCTCCTACAATGAGCAGTTCTTC.

The chain has TRBV5-1 and TRBJ2-7; 7 positions agree with TRBD1. This CDR3 contains 15 residues. Germline V gene data show CDR1 as SGHRS and CDR2 as YFSETQ. The J segment lost 0 bases and the V segment lost 3 bases, leaving 6 bases of the junction unmatched. The DNA of the CDR3 is TGCGCCAGCAGCTGGGGGACAGCGAGCTCCTACGAGCAGTACTTC. Translated, it gives CASSWGTASSYEQYF.

V is TRBV10-3 and J is TRBJ2-1, with TRBD1 matching 9 bases. Germline V gene lookup returns CDR1 ENHRY and CDR2 SYGVKD. CDR3 length equals 15 residues. Germline trimming cut 7 bases from V and 3 bases from J; bases unmatched to any gene: 7. DNA for the CDR3: TGTGCCATCACTCGAACAGGGGGCGGCTACAATGAGCAGTTCTTC. This codes for CAITRTGGGYNEQFF.

This chain uses TRBV15 with TRBJ2-1; the match to TRBD2 covers 11 bases. The CDR3 runs 18 residues. Unmatched junction bases numbered 11, after V lost 3 bases and J lost 4 bases. The germline CDR1 and CDR2 sequences are LNHNV and YYDKDF (reference sequence). DNA for the CDR3: TGTGCCACCAGCAGGTTACTAGCGGGAGTCCCCTTTTACAATGAGCAGTTCTTC. It is translated as CATSRLLAGVPFYNEQFF.

This chain connects TRBV2 to TRBJ2-5; D may correspond to TRBD1 or TRBD2 (5 bases each). Germline assignment: CDR1 SNHLY and CDR2 FYNNEI. This CDR3 is built from 13 residues. V dropped 7 bases and J dropped 8 bases, with 17 bases sitting between them. The CDR3 DNA reads TGTGCCAGCACGAACGGGGCGTGGGGAACCCAGTACTTC. As protein: CASTNGAWGTQYF. Together with reference TRBV2 and TRBJ2-5, the CDR3 gives the full variable domain: EPEVTQTPSHQVTQMGQEVILRCVPISNHLYFYWYRQILGQKVEFLVSFYNNEISEKSEIFDDQFSVERPDGSNFTLKIRSTKLEDSAMYFCASTNGAWGTQYFGPGTRLLVL.

This clone has a single count. V gene TRBV6-5 combines with J gene TRBJ2-6; no reliable D call. The CDR3 is made up of 14 amino acids. V was trimmed by 5 bases and J by 4 bases, leaving 9 bases between them. Germline V gives CDR1 MNHEY, CDR2 SVGAGI. In nucleotides, the CDR3 is TGTGCCAGCAGTGTGGTGGGAGGGGCCAACGTCCTGACTTTC. Amino acid sequence: CASSVVGGANVLTF.

The sample holds a few counts of this clone. The V call is TRBV28, the J call TRBJ2-4, with D perhaps matching TRBD2 (5 bases). Germline-derived CDR1 and CDR2 are MDHEN and SYDVKM. This CDR3 is 16 amino acids long. With 1 base removed from V and 0 bases from J, the gap between germline ends came to 10 bases. For the CDR3, the DNA is TGTGCCAGCAGTTTATATGCAGGACTAGCCAAAAACATTCAGTACTTC. It yields the protein CASSLYAGLAKNIQYF.

In this sample, this clone turned up once. This chain joins TRBV19 and TRBJ1-5; unclear D gene. Germline V lookup: CDR1 LNHDA, CDR2 SQIVND (reference sequence). Deletions cut 5 bases from V and 2 bases from J, with 10 bases between. This CDR3 has 14 residues. CDR3 region: CASSFPGGNQPQHF. In DNA, the CDR3 is TGTGCCAGTAGTTTCCCGGGAGGCAATCAGCCCCAGCATTTT.

V gene TRBV7-8 combines with J gene TRBJ2-3; D remains unclear. In germline, CDR1 is SGHVS, CDR2 FQNEAQ. This CDR3 is built from 11 residues. Trimming stripped 5 bases from V and 1 base from J, with 1 base between. Written as DNA, the CDR3 is TGTGCCAGCAGCCGCACAGATACGCAGTATTTT. Residues: CASSRTDTQYF.

The chain carries TRBV28 and TRBJ1-5, with a possible D match to TRBD1 (5 bases). The CDR3 consists of 14 residues. Trimming cost V 5 bases and J 9 bases, with 17 bases left between them. CDR1 and CDR2 (germline): MDHEN, SYDVKM. Written as DNA, the CDR3 is TGTGCCAGCAGTCCCCGGGGACCCAGCCGGCCCCAGCATTTT. This codes for CASSPRGPSRPQHF.

The chain carries TRBV30 and TRBJ2-3, with D maybe TRBD1 (5 bases). This CDR3 comprises 14 residues. Trimming stripped 4 bases from V and 0 bases from J, with 11 bases between. Germline V gives CDR1 GTSNPN, CDR2 SVGIG (reference sequence). The CDR3 DNA reads as TGTGCCTGGACTCAGGGTGGGAGCACAGATACGCAGTATTTT. Translated: CAWTQGGSTDTQYF.

This chain links TRBV14 with TRBJ1-1; D remains unclear. V lost 0 bases and J 0 bases, leaving 14 bases between the germline ends. The CDR3 loop spans 17 amino acids. CDR1 and CDR2 (germline): SGHDN, FVKESK. The CDR3: CASSQELSGFLNTEAFF. Written as DNA, the CDR3 is TGTGCCAGCAGCCAAGAGCTCTCAGGTTTCTTGAACACTGAAGCTTTCTTT.

This sequence joins TRBV28 and TRBJ2-7, with TRBD1 identical over 10 bases. The V and J ends lost 2 bases and 6 bases, in that order; junction bases with no gene match: 4. The CDR3 is made up of 14 amino acids. Germline V gene sequence: CDR1 MDHEN, CDR2 SYDVKM. In DNA form, the CDR3 reads TGTGCCAGCAGTTTAAGACAGGGGGCGAGCGAGCAGTACTTC. Protein: CASSLRQGASEQYF.